What follows are 21 T cell receptor beta chains derived from one specimen sequenced in a study of T cells after yellow fever vaccination. TCRdb re-called the 5' RACE reads with MiXCR, one entry per CDR3 protein. Altogether about 500,000 distinct CDR3 sequences are present, about a sixth being singletons, with the ten largest covering 17%. The source was PBMCs, collected less than 6 days after the first yellow fever vaccination. These receptors were taken from a man aged 18-30 years who received the YFV17D yellow fever vaccine.

This CDR3 reads CASGVNTGELFF. In nucleotides, the CDR3 is TGTGCCAGCGGAGTTAACACCGGGGAGCTGTTTTTT. The chain employs TRBV7-3 and TRBJ2-2; unclear D gene. Germline-derived CDR1 and CDR2 are SGHTA and FQGTGA. The V end lost 8 bases, the J end lost 2 bases, and 6 bases lay between the germline ends. The CDR3 contains 12 residues.

The chain couples TRBV4-1 to TRBJ1-5; 7 bases align to TRBD1. With 3 bases clipped from V and 6 bases from J, the junction kept 11 bases outside the gene matches. Germline V gives CDR1 MGHRA, CDR2 YSYEKL. CDR3 length equals 16 residues. The DNA for the CDR3 is TGCGCCAGCAGCCAGACCAACAGGGGAGGGGGTCAGCCCCAGCATTTT. Protein: CASSQTNRGGGQPQHF.

This clonotype was counted only a few times. The J gene is TRBJ2-3, the V gene TRBV6-1; D possibly corresponds to TRBD2 (7 bases). Germline V gene sequence: CDR1 MNHNS, CDR2 SASEGT. The CDR3 length is 17 residues. Between the trimmed V and J ends, which lost 5 bases and 7 bases, there was a span of 25 bases. The CDR3 spells CASSPRGQRGSAYTQYF. In nucleotides, the CDR3 is TGTGCCAGCAGTCCACGAGGACAGCGGGGTTCAGCGTATACGCAGTATTTT.

This clonotype was detected a few times. This chain uses TRBV10-3 with TRBJ2-5; tentative D call: TRBD1 (7 bases). Per germline, CDR1 ENHRY and CDR2 SYGVKD. Trimming removed 6 bases from V and 3 bases from J, with 11 bases in between. The CDR3 totals 13 residues. The CDR3 nucleotides are TGTGCCATCAGCGCAGGGGGGAAAGAGACCCAGTACTTC. This sequence encodes CAISAGGKETQYF.

This clonotype was detected a few times. CDR3 sequence (DNA): TGCGCCAGCAGCTTGGGGGGGCAAGGTAGCAATCAGCCCCAGCATTTT. It specifies CASSLGGQGSNQPQHF. The genes are TRBV5-1 and TRBJ1-5; D might be TRBD1 (6 bases). Looked up from germline, CDR1 is SGHRS and CDR2 is YFSETQ. Trimming stripped 0 bases from V and 0 bases from J, with 10 bases between. The CDR3 has 16 residues.

This clonotype has only a few counts. The chain has TRBV12-3 or TRBV12-4 and TRBJ1-5; 9 bases align to TRBD1. The CDR3 runs to 16 residues. Unmatched junction bases numbered 12, after V lost 7 bases and J lost 5 bases. This CDR3 reads CASTPGSGQGYQPQHF. In DNA form, the CDR3 reads TGTGCCAGCACGCCGGGATCCGGACAGGGGTATCAGCCCCAGCATTTT.

This clonotype was observed a handful of times. The gene calls are TRBV3-1 and TRBJ2-3; D might be TRBD2 (5 bases). Germline V gene sequence: CDR1 LGHDT, CDR2 YNNKEL (reference sequence). The CDR3 loop spans 16 amino acids. The germline V and J ends were trimmed by 1 base and 1 base, with 12 bases remaining between them. The CDR3 loop reads CASSQGGGDGTDTQYF. The CDR3 DNA reads as TGTGCCAGCAGCCAAGGTGGAGGTGATGGCACAGATACGCAGTATTTT.

In this sample, this clonotype turned up a few times. V is TRBV7-9 and J is TRBJ2-1; 7 nucleotides agree with TRBD1. CDR1 and CDR2 (germline): SEHNR, FQNEAQ (reference sequence). The J segment lost 13 bases and the V segment lost 5 bases, leaving 8 bases of the junction unmatched. The CDR3 consists of 12 residues. CDR3 DNA: TGTGCCAGCAGCACAAGGGACAGCAATCAGTTCTTC. It codes for CASSTRDSNQFF.

This clonotype has a handful of counts. The rearrangement joins TRBV7-3 to TRBJ2-2; 7 bases are shared with TRBD2. Unmatched junction bases numbered 10, after V lost 5 bases and J lost 7 bases. There are 15 residues in the CDR3. Germline CDR1 reads SGHTA; CDR2 reads FQGTGA. The CDR3 loop reads CASSVSTSWGGELFF. CDR3 bases: TGTGCCAGCAGCGTATCGACTAGCTGGGGCGGGGAGCTGTTTTTT.

This clonotype was seen a few times. V gene TRBV6-1 combines with J gene TRBJ1-1, with 10 bases aligning to TRBD1. Germline trimming cut 2 bases from V and 4 bases from J; bases unmatched to any gene: 16. The CDR3 has 19 residues. Germline assignment: CDR1 MNHNS and CDR2 SASEGT. The CDR3 coding sequence is TGTGCCAGCAGTGAAATCGACAGGGGGCTGTTACGAGAGGGCACTGAAGCTTTCTTT. Translating gives CASSEIDRGLLREGTEAFF.

This clonotype has at least ten counts. The chain employs TRBV11-2 and TRBJ2-3; 12 nucleotides line up with TRBD2. With V trimmed by 5 bases and J by 2 bases, 11 bases remained unmatched. The CDR3 spans 18 residues. Per the germline V gene, CDR1 is SGHAT and CDR2 is FQNNGV. The CDR3, as DNA: TGTGCCAGCAGCCCTAATCCTACTAGCGGGGGGACCACAGATACGCAGTATTTT. Translation: CASSPNPTSGGTTDTQYF.

This chain connects TRBV28 to TRBJ2-1, with 12 bases aligning to TRBD2. Germline trimming cut 3 bases from V and 9 bases from J; bases unmatched to any gene: 3. The CDR3 extends over 14 amino acids. Germline V lookup: CDR1 MDHEN, CDR2 SYDVKM. CDR3 DNA: TGTGCCAGCAGTTTGACTAGCGGGGGTGCTGAGCAGTTCTTC. Protein: CASSLTSGGAEQFF.

V and J are TRBV30 and TRBJ2-3, with TRBD2 matching over 11 bases. After removal of 5 bases from V and 5 bases from J, the junction contained 6 bases not matched to a gene. The CDR3 length is 14 residues. The germline gives CDR1 GTSNPN, CDR2 SVGIG (reference sequence). The CDR3 reads CAWGPGTSGDTQYF. In nucleotides, the CDR3 is TGTGCCTGGGGCCCCGGGACTAGCGGAGATACGCAGTATTTT.

This clonotype was recorded a few times. The chain couples TRBV25-1 to TRBJ2-5; possibly TRBD2 for D (5 bases). Trimming removed 4 bases from V and 3 bases from J, with 15 bases in between. The CDR3 extends over 15 amino acids. The germline V gene has CDR1 MGHDK and CDR2 SYGVNS. CDR3 DNA sequence: TGTGCCAGCAGTGGACTAATGGACGGGAAAGAGACCCAGTACTTC. It encodes CASSGLMDGKETQYF.

This clonotype was seen at least ten times. The chain is built from TRBV5-1 and TRBJ2-7, with 9 bases fitting TRBD1. This CDR3 comprises 15 residues. J was trimmed by 2 bases and V by 6 bases; bases with no gene match: 9. Germline V gene data show CDR1 as SGHRS and CDR2 as YFSETQ. CDR3 sequence (DNA): TGCGCCAGCAAAGATCCGGGACAGGGAGCCTACGAGCAGTACTTC. Protein product: CASKDPGQGAYEQYF.

In the case of this clonotype: The final CDR3 position lacks the conserved phenylalanine or tryptophan, pointing to a likely read error. The chain has TRBV19 and TRBJ1-5; D call uncertain. Germline V gene lookup returns CDR1 LNHDA and CDR2 SQIVND (reference sequence). There are 14 residues in the CDR3. The ends were cut back, 7 bases at V and 9 bases at J, with 19 bases in the middle. CDR3 loop: CASKTAVGWWPQHL. In DNA form, the CDR3 reads TGTGCCAGTAAAACCGCAGTTGGGTGGTGGCCCCAGCATTTA.

The chain combines TRBV14 with TRBJ1-1; the D is unclear. The CDR3 contains 11 residues. Germline V gene lookup returns CDR1 SGHDN and CDR2 FVKESK. Trimming took off 2 bases at V and 14 bases at J, with 12 bases between the two ends. Here the CDR3 reads CASSQQVSVFF. The CDR3 DNA follows: TGTGCCAGCAGCCAACAGGTTAGCGTCTTCTTT. The full variable domain, rest sourced from reference TRBV14 and TRBJ1-1, is EAGVTQFPSHSVIEKGQTVTLRCDPISGHDNLYWYRRVMGKEIKFLLHFVKESKQDESGMPNNRFLAERTGGTYSTLKVQPAELEDSGVYFCASSQQVSVFFGQGTRLTVV.

The chain carries TRBV7-2 and TRBJ2-7; D remains unclear. Trimming took 7 bases from V and 0 from J, leaving 13 bases between them. Germline CDR1 reads SGHTA; CDR2 reads FQGNSA. This CDR3 is 14 amino acids long. The CDR3 loop reads CASNSRAGSYEQYF. In DNA, the CDR3 is TGTGCCAGCAACTCCCGGGCTGGCTCCTACGAGCAGTACTTC.

The table lists this clonotype with a few counts. The rearrangement links TRBV7-2 to TRBJ2-7, with 10 bases fitting TRBD2. V lost 2 bases to trimming and J lost 2 bases; unmatched junction nucleotides: 9. CDR1 and CDR2 from the germline V gene are SGHTA and FQGNSA. The CDR3 is 17 residues long. The CDR3 sequence: CASSLSSGGPGAYEQYF. CDR3 nucleotide sequence: TGTGCCAGCAGCTTATCTAGCGGGGGACCAGGGGCCTACGAGCAGTACTTC.

This clonotype was counted a few times. The V and J genes are TRBV20-1 and TRBJ1-6; a weak D match, TRBD1 (5 bases). Germline CDR1 reads DFQATT; CDR2 reads SNEGSKA (reference sequence). V lost 3 bases and J 6 bases, leaving 12 bases between the germline ends. The CDR3 sequence is 14 residues long. This chain's CDR3 is CSASGQGGNSPLHF. CDR3 sequence (DNA): TGCAGTGCTAGTGGGCAGGGCGGTAATTCACCCCTCCACTTT.

The chain is built from TRBV7-3 and TRBJ2-5; 9 bases are shared with TRBD1. The length of the CDR3 is 20 residues. CDR1 is SGHTA, CDR2 FQGTGA, per germline. V lost 1 base to trimming and J lost 1 base; unmatched junction nucleotides: 16. In DNA, the CDR3 is TGTGCCAGCAGCTTAATGTTTTTGGACTTAACAGGGGGCGGCCAAGAGACCCAGTACTTC. Protein sequence: CASSLMFLDLTGGGQETQYF. Variable domain in full (rest from reference TRBV7-3 and TRBJ2-5): GAGVSQTPSNKVTEKGKYVELRCDPISGHTALYWYRQSLGQGPEFLIYFQGTGAADDSGLPNDRFFAVRPEGSVSTLKIQRTERGDSAVYLCASSLMFLDLTGGGQETQYFGPGTRLLVL.